This entry lists 18 T cell receptor beta chains sequenced from one sample in a study of monozygotic twins with inflammatory bowel disease. Following a re-call of the 5' RACE reads, TCRdb has one entry per CDR3 protein and lacks DNA. The repertoire table contains 300,000 to 400,000 distinct CDR3 sequences. The specimen sequenced was blood. Receptor source: a human donor with ulcerative colitis or Crohn's disease, or a healthy co-twin of an affected twin (not recorded which).

The chain uses TRBV6-2 or TRBV6-3 and TRBJ2-7; TCRdb designates TRBD1, a call that cannot be tested without DNA. The germline V gene has CDR1 MNHEY and CDR2 SVGEGT. The CDR3 contains 13 residues. The CDR3 sequence: CASQRQGTGEQYF.

V gene TRBV11-2 combines with J gene TRBJ1-2. Germline V CDR1 and CDR2: SGHAT, FQNNGV. The CDR3 consists of 13 residues. The CDR3 loop reads CASSSQAPYGYTF.

The gene calls are TRBV9 and TRBJ2-3; absent DNA, TCRdb's TRBD2 call cannot be checked. The CDR3 has 13 amino acids. Germline V gene sequence: CDR1 SGDLS, CDR2 YYNGEE. CDR3 region: CASKRGDSDTQYF.

Here the CDR3 reads CASSDRTDGYTF. The chain recombines TRBV6-1 with TRBJ1-2; absent DNA, TCRdb's TRBD1 call cannot be checked. Germline CDR1 MNHNS, CDR2 SASEGT. There are 12 residues in the CDR3.

The V call is TRBV6-5, the J call TRBJ2-7; the D call of TRBD2 rests on TCRdb alone, since no DNA is present to check it. Looked up from germline, CDR1 is MNHEY and CDR2 is SVGAGI. The CDR3 is made up of 16 amino acids. CDR3 sequence: CASSYFDTGRRREQYF.

The V call is TRBV12-3 or TRBV12-4, the J call TRBJ2-1; TCRdb selects TRBD1, and the lack of DNA leaves this call unchecked. The CDR3 contains 14 residues. The CDR3 protein is CASSLRDARDEQFF.

The chain couples TRBV6-6 to TRBJ2-7; TCRdb indicates TRBD2, and absent DNA this call remains unverified. The CDR3 totals 13 residues. The V gene's germline CDR1 is MNHNY and CDR2 SVGAGI (reference sequence). This CDR3 reads CASIKSSAGEQYF.

The chain has TRBV25-1 and TRBJ2-7. From germline, CDR1 is MGHDK and CDR2 SYGVNS. CDR3 size: 13 residues. The CDR3 sequence: CAGSDHFGNEQYF.

The chain has TRBV6-2 or TRBV6-3 and TRBJ2-7; TCRdb names TRBD2, which stays unverified in the absence of DNA. The CDR3 totals 14 residues. Germline CDR1 MNHEY, CDR2 SVGEGT. The CDR3 loop reads CASSRHRGNYEQYF.

J is TRBJ2-7 and V is TRBV7-2. The CDR3 covers 15 residues. CDR1 SGHTA and CDR2 FQGNSA come from the germline V gene. This chain's CDR3 is CASSLVAIGDYEQYF. Full variable domain (remainder filled in from reference TRBV7-2 and TRBJ2-7): GAGVSQSPSNKVTEKGKDVELRCDPISGHTALYWYRQSLGQGLEFLIYFQGNSAPDKSGLPSDRFSAERTGGSVSTLTIQRTQQEDSAVYLCASSLVAIGDYEQYFGPGTRLTVT.

V is TRBV6-1 and J is TRBJ1-3; TCRdb names TRBD1, which stays unverified in the absence of DNA. This CDR3 has 14 amino acids. The germline V gene encodes CDR1 MNHNS and CDR2 SASEGT. CDR3 loop: CASSPGTGGNTIYF.

The chain carries TRBV3-1 and TRBJ2-2; TCRdb's assignment of TRBD1 cannot be checked, as there is no DNA. Germline assignment: CDR1 LGHDT and CDR2 YNNKEL (reference sequence). This CDR3 has 19 residues. CDR3 residues: CASLQGRHSTGSNTGELFF.

The chain combines TRBV29-1 with TRBJ1-6; TCRdb lists TRBD1, though no DNA is available to test this call. The CDR3 consists of 13 residues. Germline V gene data show CDR1 as SQVTM and CDR2 as ANQGSEA. CDR3 in amino acids: CSVAQGRNSPLHF.

V gene TRBV4-2 combines with J gene TRBJ2-3; TCRdb selects TRBD2, and the lack of DNA leaves this call unchecked. Germline CDR1 and CDR2: LGHNA and YNFKEQ. The CDR3 covers 16 residues. CDR3 residues: CASSLASGDSTDTQYF.

The genes are TRBV19 and TRBJ2-5; TCRdb's assignment of TRBD1 cannot be checked, as there is no DNA. Germline lookup yields CDR1 LNHDA and CDR2 SQIVND (reference sequence). The CDR3 consists of 13 residues. The CDR3: CASSMAGWETQYF.

This chain joins TRBV9 and TRBJ2-7. This CDR3 comprises 12 residues. Germline V gene sequence: CDR1 SGDLS, CDR2 YYNGEE. CDR3 residues: CASSVLGDEQYF. The full variable domain, completed using reference TRBV9 and TRBJ2-7, is DSGVTQTPKHLITATGQRVTLRCSPRSGDLSVYWYQQSLDQGLQFLIQYYNGEERAKGNILERFSAQQFPDLHSELNLSSLELGDSALYFCASSVLGDEQYFGPGTRLTVT.

The chain is built from TRBV19 and TRBJ2-7. Germline values: CDR1 LNHDA, CDR2 SQIVND (reference sequence). This CDR3 is built from 13 residues. The CDR3 here is CASSVGRNYEQYF.

The chain carries TRBV29-1 and TRBJ2-7; TCRdb proposes TRBD1, but this gene call is untestable without DNA. Germline values: CDR1 SQVTM, CDR2 ANQGSEA. The CDR3 is 14 amino acids. The CDR3 loop is CSVGRQGTTYEQYF.